This T cell receptor beta chain was sequenced in a study of blood T cells in healthy people across ages. Overall study findings and caveats: When one million T cells were used, diversity estimates were thought to be underestimates. Donors of long life had a larger count of naive CD4+ cells and greater diversity than aged donors.

Researchers isolated at least 6 million PBMCs per sample. The authors ran a second PCR of roughly 6 to 11 cycles using a sample-barcoded 5' primer and a J-beta primer mix. Each CDR3 protein is one row after TCRdb ran MiXCR on the 5' RACE reads. The sample lists approximately 940,000 distinct CDR3 sequences; 40% to 60% were seen once. To note about this clonotype: Its antigen is still unknown.

With 4 bases removed from V and 6 bases from J, the gap between germline ends came to 13 bases. There are 14 residues in the CDR3. The germline V gene has CDR1 MNHEY and CDR2 SMNVEV (reference sequence). This TCR came from a man aged 25-40 years in good health. Sequences were obtained from blood. The chain is built from TRBV27 and TRBJ2-1; the D call may be TRBD1 or TRBD2 (5 bases each). CDR3 sequence: CASSSGTAGNEQFF. The CDR3 DNA sequence: TGTGCCAGCAGTTCGGGGACCGCGGGCAATGAGCAGTTCTTC.